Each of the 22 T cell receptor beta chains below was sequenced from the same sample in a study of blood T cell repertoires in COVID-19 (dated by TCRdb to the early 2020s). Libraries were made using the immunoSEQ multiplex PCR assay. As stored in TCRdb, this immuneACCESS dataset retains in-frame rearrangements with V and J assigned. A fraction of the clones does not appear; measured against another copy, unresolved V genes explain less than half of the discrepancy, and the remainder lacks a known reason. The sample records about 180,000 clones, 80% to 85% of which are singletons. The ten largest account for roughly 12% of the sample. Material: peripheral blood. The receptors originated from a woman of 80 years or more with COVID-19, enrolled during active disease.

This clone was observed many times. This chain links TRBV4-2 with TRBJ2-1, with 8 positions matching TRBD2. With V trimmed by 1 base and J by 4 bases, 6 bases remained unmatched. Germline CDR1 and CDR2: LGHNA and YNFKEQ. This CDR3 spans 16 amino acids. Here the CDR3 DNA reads TGTGCCAGCAGCCAAGCCCAAAGCGGGAGTTACAATGAGCAGTTCTTC. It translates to CASSQAQSGSYNEQFF.

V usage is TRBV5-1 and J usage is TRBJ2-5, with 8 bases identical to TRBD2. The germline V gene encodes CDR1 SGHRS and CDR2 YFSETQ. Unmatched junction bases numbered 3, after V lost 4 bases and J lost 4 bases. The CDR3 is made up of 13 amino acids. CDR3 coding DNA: TGCGCCAGCAGCAGCGGGAGTTTAGAGACCCAGTACTTC. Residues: CASSSGSLETQYF.

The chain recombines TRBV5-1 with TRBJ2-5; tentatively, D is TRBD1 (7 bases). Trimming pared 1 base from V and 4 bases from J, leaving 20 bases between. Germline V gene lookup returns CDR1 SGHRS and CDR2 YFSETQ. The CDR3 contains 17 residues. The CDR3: CASSLQGGLPWGETQYF. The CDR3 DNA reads TGCGCCAGCAGCTTGCAGGGGGGTCTACCCTGGGGAGAGACCCAGTACTTC.

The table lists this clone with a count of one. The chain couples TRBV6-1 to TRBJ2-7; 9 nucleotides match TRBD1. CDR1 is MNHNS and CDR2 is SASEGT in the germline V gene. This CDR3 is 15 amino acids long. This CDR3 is CASSEAGADGDRVVV. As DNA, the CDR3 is TGTGCCAGCAGTGAGGCCGGGGCGGATGGGGACAGGGTCGTAGTC.

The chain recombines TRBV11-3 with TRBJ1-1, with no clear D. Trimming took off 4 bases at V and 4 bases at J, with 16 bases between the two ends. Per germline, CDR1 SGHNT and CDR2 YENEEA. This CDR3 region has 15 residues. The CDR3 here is CASSSAEGRSTEAFF. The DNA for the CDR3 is TGTGCCAGCAGCTCCGCCGAAGGGAGGAGCACTGAAGCTTTCTTT.

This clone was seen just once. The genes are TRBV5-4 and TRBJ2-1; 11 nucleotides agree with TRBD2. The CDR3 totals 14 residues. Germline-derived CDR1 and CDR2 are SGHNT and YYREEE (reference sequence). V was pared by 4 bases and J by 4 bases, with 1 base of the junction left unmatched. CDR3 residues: CASSGTSGYNEQFF. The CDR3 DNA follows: TGTGCCAGCAGCGGGACTAGCGGTTACAATGAGCAGTTCTTC.

CDR3 amino acids: CASSPDRDQPQHF. The CDR3 coding sequence is TGTGCCAGCAGCCCTGACAGGGACCAGCCCCAGCATTTT. V gene TRBV11-2 combines with J gene TRBJ1-5; 7 bases map to TRBD1. Germline V gene data show CDR1 as SGHAT and CDR2 as FQNNGV. With 5 bases clipped from V and 7 bases from J, the junction kept 5 bases outside the gene matches. The CDR3 totals 13 residues.

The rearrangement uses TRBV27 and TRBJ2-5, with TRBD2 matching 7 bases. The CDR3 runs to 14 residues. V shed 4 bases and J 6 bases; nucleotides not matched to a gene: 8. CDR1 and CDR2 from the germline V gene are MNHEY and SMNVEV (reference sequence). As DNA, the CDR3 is TGTGCCAGCAGTTCCCGGCTAGCGGTACAGACCCAGTACTTC. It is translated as CASSSRLAVQTQYF.

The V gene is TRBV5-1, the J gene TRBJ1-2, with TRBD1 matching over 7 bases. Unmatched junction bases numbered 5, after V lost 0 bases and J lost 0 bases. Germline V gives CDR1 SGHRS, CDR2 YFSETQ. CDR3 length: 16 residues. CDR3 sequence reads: CASSLGAGGANYGYTF. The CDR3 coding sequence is TGCGCCAGCAGCTTGGGGGCAGGGGGAGCTAACTATGGCTACACCTTC. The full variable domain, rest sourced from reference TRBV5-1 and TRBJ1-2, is KAGVTQTPRYLIKTRGQQVTLSCSPISGHRSVSWYQQTPGQGLQFLFEYFSETQRNKGNFPGRFSGRQFSNSRSEMNVSTLELGDSALYLCASSLGAGGANYGYTFGSGTRLTVV.

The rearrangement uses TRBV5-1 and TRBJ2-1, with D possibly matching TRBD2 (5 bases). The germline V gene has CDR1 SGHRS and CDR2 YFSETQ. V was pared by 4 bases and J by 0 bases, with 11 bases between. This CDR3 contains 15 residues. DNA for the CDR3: TGCGCCAGCAGCCCGTCGACTACCTCCTACAATGAGCAGTTCTTC. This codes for CASSPSTTSYNEQFF.

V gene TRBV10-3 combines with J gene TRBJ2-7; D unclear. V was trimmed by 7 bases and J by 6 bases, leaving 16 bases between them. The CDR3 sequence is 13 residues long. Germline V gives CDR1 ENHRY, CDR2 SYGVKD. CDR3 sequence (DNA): TGTGCCATCAAGGTCGGGTTTCGAACCGAGCAGTACTTC. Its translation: CAIKVGFRTEQYF.

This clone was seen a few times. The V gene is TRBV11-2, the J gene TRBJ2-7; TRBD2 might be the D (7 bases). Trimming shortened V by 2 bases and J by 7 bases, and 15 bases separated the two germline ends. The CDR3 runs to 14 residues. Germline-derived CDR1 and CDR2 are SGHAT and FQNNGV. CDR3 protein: CASSLSGTQGEQYF. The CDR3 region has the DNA TGTGCCAGCAGCTTAAGCGGGACCCAGGGGGAGCAGTACTTC. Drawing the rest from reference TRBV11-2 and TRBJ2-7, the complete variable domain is EAGVAQSPRYKIIEKRQSVAFWCNPISGHATLYWYQQILGQGPKLLIQFQNNGVVDDSQLPKDRFSAERLKGVDSTLKIQPAKLEDSAVYLCASSLSGTQGEQYFGPGTRLTVT.

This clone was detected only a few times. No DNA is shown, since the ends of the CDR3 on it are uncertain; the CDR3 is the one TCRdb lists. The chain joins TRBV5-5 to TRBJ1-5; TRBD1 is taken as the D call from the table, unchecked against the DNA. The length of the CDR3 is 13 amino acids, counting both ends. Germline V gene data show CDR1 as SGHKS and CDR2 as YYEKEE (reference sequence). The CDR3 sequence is CASILGPNQPQHF.

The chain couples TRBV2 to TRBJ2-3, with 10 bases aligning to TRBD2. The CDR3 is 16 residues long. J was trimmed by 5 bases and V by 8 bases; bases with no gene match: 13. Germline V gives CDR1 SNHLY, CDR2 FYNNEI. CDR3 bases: TGTGCCAGCCAAGAAGCGGGAGGGCCCTCCCAAGATACGCAGTATTTT. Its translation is CASQEAGGPSQDTQYF.

Here the CDR3 DNA reads TGTGCCAGTAGTATTAAGCGGGACGACTCCTACGAGCAGTACTTC. This translates into CASSIKRDDSYEQYF. The J gene is TRBJ2-7, the V gene TRBV19, with 7 bases identical to TRBD2. The germline V gene encodes CDR1 LNHDA and CDR2 SQIVND (reference sequence). The CDR3 is made up of 15 amino acids. The V segment lost 3 bases and the J segment 0 bases; nucleotides outside the gene matches: 5.

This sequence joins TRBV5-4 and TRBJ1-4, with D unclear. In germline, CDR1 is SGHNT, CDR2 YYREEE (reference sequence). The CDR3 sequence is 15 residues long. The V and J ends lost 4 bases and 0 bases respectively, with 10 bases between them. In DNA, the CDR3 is TGTGCCAGCAGCCCGTCCGGGACAACTAATGAAAAACTGTTTTTT. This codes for CASSPSGTTNEKLFF.

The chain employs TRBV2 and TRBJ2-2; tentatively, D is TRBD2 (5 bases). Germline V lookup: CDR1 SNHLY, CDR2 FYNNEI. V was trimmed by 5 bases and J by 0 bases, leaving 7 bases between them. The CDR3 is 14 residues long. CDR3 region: CASSRLSNTGELFF. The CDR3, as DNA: TGTGCCAGCAGTCGACTATCGAACACCGGGGAGCTGTTTTTT.

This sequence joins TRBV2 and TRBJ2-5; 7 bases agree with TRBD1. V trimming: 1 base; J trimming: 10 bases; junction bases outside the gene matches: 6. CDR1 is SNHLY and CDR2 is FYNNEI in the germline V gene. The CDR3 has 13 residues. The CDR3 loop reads CASSEEARGIQYF. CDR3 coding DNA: TGTGCCAGCAGTGAAGAGGCCAGGGGGATCCAGTACTTC.

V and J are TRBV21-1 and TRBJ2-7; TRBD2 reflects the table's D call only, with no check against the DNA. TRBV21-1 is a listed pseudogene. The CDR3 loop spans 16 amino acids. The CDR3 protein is CASSHGGDANSYEQYF. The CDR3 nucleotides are TGTGCCAGCAGCCATGGAGGGGACGCCAACTCCTACGAGCAGTACTTC.

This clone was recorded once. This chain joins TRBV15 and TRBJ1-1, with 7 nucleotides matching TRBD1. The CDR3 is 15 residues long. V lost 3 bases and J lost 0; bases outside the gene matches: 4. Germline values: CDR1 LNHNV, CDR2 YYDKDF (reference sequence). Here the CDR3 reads CATSSSGGLNTEAFF. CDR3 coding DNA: TGTGCCACCAGCAGTTCAGGGGGTCTGAACACTGAAGCTTTCTTT.

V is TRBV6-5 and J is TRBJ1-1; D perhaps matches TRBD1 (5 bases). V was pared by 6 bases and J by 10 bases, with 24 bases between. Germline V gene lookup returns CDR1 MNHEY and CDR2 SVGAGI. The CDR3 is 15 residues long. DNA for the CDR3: TGTGCCAGCAGCCGCGACAGAGTTTCCCCACTGAGAGCTTTCTTT. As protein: CASSRDRVSPLRAFF.

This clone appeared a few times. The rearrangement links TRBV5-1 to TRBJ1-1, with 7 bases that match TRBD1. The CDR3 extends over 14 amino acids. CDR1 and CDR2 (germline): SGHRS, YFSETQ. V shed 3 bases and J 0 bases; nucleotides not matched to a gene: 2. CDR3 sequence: CASSWGQMNTEAFF. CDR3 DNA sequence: TGCGCCAGCAGCTGGGGACAGATGAACACTGAAGCTTTCTTT.